This TCR beta chain was sequenced for a study of T cells after yellow fever vaccination (dated by TCRdb to the late 2010s). Looking at the study overall: Libraries from fractions with low cell numbers were prepared with the SMART-Seq v4 Ultra Low Input RNA kit. To follow T-cell clones before and after primary and booster YFV17D yellow fever vaccination, bulk TCR alpha and beta repertoires were sequenced over time. Two healthy male donors made up the cohort, one aged 18 to 29 years and the other aged 30 to 40 years. Blood samples were taken at several timepoints before and after primary and secondary immunization, and bulk PBMC replicates and cell subsets were isolated. What the authors observed across the whole study: Compared with the primary T-cell response, the secondary T-cell response was weaker but faster, peaking on day 5 rather than day 15. Because the study included only a couple of donors, the extent to which the findings can be generalized is limited. A small fraction of clonotypes showed up in both the CD4 and CD8 compartments, probably as a result of convergent recombination. After the booster, most clones that had expanded after primary vaccination were detected again (about 95% of CD4 and around 88% of CD8), suggesting broad maintenance of memory. Because abundant contaminating clonotypes from the bulk population could be contained in FACS-sorted repertoires, computational filtering was required.

Interpreted using the paper, the treatment or condition label stands for: live attenuated yellow fever vaccine strain. At every blood-draw timepoint, two biological replicates of bulk PBMCs were collected. A standard Ficoll-Paque protocol was used to isolate PBMCs from peripheral blood. RNA was extracted with TriZol from bulk PBMCs, CD4 and CD8 fractions, and dextramer-positive and dextramer-negative fractions. A distance of 10 bases separates the germline ends of V and J, which lose 5 bases and 4 bases respectively. The germline V gene specifies SGHDN as CDR1 and FVKESK as CDR2. The CDR3 numbers 13 residues from cysteine through phenylalanine. Of all the DNA, just the CDR3 is kept, 39 bases in frame from base 1. Notes on this clonotype: Its antigen is still unknown. No much larger clone exists at a distance of one base, and base qualities are not known.

TCR cDNA was made using 5'RACE template switching, a step that added a universal primer site and unique molecular identifiers. Priming for cDNA synthesis came from both the TCR alpha and TCR beta constant segments. Library amplification involved two PCR steps, and the second step added sample barcodes and sequencing adapters. Sequencing of the libraries was done on either Illumina HiSeq 2500 (2x100 bp) or NovaSeq (2x150 bp). Under the source paper's analysis protocol: Demultiplexing of reads and collapsing into UMI consensus sequences were performed with MIGEC, and V(D)J alignment was carried out with MiXCR. Vaccine-responding clonotypes were defined with edgeR using replicate PBMC samples, requiring FDR below 0.01 and a log2 fold change above 5 up to day 15. Each bulk clonotype received a CD4 or CD8 identity based on whether the sequenced CD4 or CD8 repertoire contained that clonotype at higher abundance. TCRdb reran the public reads through fastp at Q25 and MiXCR, keeping productive beta chains. Duplicate CDR3 protein sequences are folded into a single record with the most common DNA and genes. The V and J calls reflect TCRdb's pipeline rather than the authors' work. For this sample there are around 360,000 distinct CDR3 sequences; around a tenth appear just once. The ten largest clones represent roughly 18% of the sample.

Recombination linked TRBV14 to TRBJ2-3; no D segment can be confidently identified. Sample: PBMCs, taken on the day of the first yellow fever vaccination. This sequence originates from a man aged 18 to 29 who received the YFV17D yellow fever vaccine. The CDR3 protein is CASSSVAPDTQYF. The sequenced DNA: TGTGCCAGCAGCTCGGTCGCCCCAGATACGCAGTATTTT.